The TCR beta chain described here comes from a study of blood T cell repertoires in COVID-19. In the study overall: The study drew acute and convalescent COVID-19 samples from the United States, Italy and Spain. T cells, B-cell-depleted T cells, or PBMCs provided the cDNA or gDNA that served as material.

Per the study methods: For nucleated cells, counts were estimated from reference gene primer amplification. Assay used: immunoSEQ multiplex PCR; TCRdb lists only in-frame clones, some missing. The V and J calls and the clone size are those of that table, but D and trimming were determined from the DNA. The data contain around 190,000 clones, roughly four fifths of them singletons. Trimming shortened V by 2 bases and J by 0 bases, and 8 bases separated the two germline ends. Germline lookup yields CDR1 GTSNPN and CDR2 SVGIG (reference sequence). This CDR3 is built from 14 residues. Followed over time, Seattle patients had been enrolled while infection was active.

The sample was peripheral blood. The clonotype comes from a woman in her seventies with COVID-19, enrolled during active disease. The chain employs TRBV30 and TRBJ1-5; D is undetermined. DNA for the CDR3: TGTGCCTGGAGTAGAGTGAATAGCAATCAGCCCCAGCATTTT. This encodes CAWSRVNSNQPQHF. Together with reference TRBV30 and TRBJ1-5, the CDR3 gives the full variable domain: SQTIHQWPATLVQPVGSPLSLECTVEGTSNPNLYWYRQAAGRGLQLLFYSVGIGQISSEVPQNLSASRPQDRQFILSSKKLLLSDSGFYLCAWSRVNSNQPQHFGDGTRLSIL.